The clone carrying this TCR beta chain has a count of ten or more. The antigen is undetermined. This sample was taken from a study of CD8+CD57+ T cells in acquired aplastic anemia. Across the study: Sorted CD4+ and CD8+ cells gave a mean 3.2 ug DNA, range about 0.19 to 27.4 ug. Study results and limitations: About 27 shared CD8+ CDR3s appeared highly expressed within patients' immunodominant clones.

Germline lookup yields CDR1 DFQATT and CDR2 SNEGSKA (reference sequence). V was pared by 5 bases and J by 1 base, with 9 bases between. The CDR3 spans 13 residues. An expansion of CD8+CD57+ cells by flow cytometry had been shown in patients chosen for sequencing. TCR beta VDJ and CDR3 profiles were obtained from a genomic DNA template. MiXCR was run by TCRdb on the reads, yielding one entry per CDR3 protein. The sample holds approximately 160,000 distinct CDR3 sequences, more than 45% seen once. The TCR comes from a human donor with aplastic anemia. What was sequenced was sorted CD4+, CD8+, or CD8+CD57+ T cells (not recorded which) from PBMCs. J is TRBJ1-5 and V is TRBV20-1, with a possible D match to TRBD1 (5 bases). The CDR3 sequence is CSARRDSNQPQHF. DNA of the CDR3: TGCAGTGCTCGCCGGGACAGCAATCAGCCCCAGCATTTT.